The 2 T cell receptor beta chains listed next were all sequenced from one sample in a study of OX40 agonist ivuxolimab in advanced cancers. Clones were sequenced by immunoSEQ multiplex PCR, and TCRdb holds only the in-frame ones, with some missing. The repertoire holds roughly 60,000 clones, with about nine tenths as singletons. Here the sequenced sample was CD4+ or CD8+ T cells sorted from blood, taken in a trial of the OX40 agonist ivuxolimab. The origin of the receptors is an adult with an advanced solid tumor such as melanoma, head and neck, liver or kidney cancer.

The chain couples TRBV7-2 to TRBJ1-1; no reliable D call. Germline V gene sequence: CDR1 SGHTA, CDR2 FQGNSA. The V and J ends lost 5 bases and 10 bases respectively, with 11 bases between them. There are 11 residues in the CDR3. The CDR3 DNA reads as TGTGCCAGCAGCAGGACGGAGCTAGCTTTCTTT. Its protein is CASSRTELAFF.

The CDR3 nucleotides are TGTGCCAGCAGTTTCACTTCGAACACCGGGGAGCTGTTTTTT. Translated: CASSFTSNTGELFF. The chain employs TRBV7-2 and TRBJ2-2; no reliable D call. The V end was cut by 6 bases, the J end by 0 bases, with 8 bases between. The CDR3 has 14 amino acids. Germline values: CDR1 SGHTA, CDR2 FQGNSA.